A selection of T cell receptor beta chains follows, all from one sample in a study of blood T cells in healthy people across ages. TCRdb re-called the 5' RACE reads through MiXCR, storing one row per CDR3 protein. The data show approximately 800,000 distinct CDR3 sequences, approximately 67% seen once. Sequenced: blood. Every receptor here comes from a man between 25 and 39 years old in good health. Each CDR3 is given with its conserved first and last residue. D genes are given only for firm matches. Size tells how often a clone was seen (once, few, many) or the class of an expanded clone, and some rows leave it out.

d_gene: NA; j_gene: TRBJ2-6; abundance: NA; len: 15; v_gene: TRBV6-1; CDR3aa: CASSEQRTGANVPTF; CDR3nt: TGTGCCAGCAGTGAACAAAGGACTGGGGCCAACGTCCCGACTTTC
d_gene: NA; j_gene: TRBJ1-1; abundance: NA; len: 15; v_gene: TRBV6-6; CDR3aa: CASSYSPGMNTEAFF; CDR3nt: TGTGCCAGCAGTTACTCGCCAGGCATGAACACTGAAGCTTTCTTT
d_gene: NA; j_gene: TRBJ1-5; abundance: NA; len: 16; v_gene: TRBV12-3/TRBV12-4; CDR3aa: CASSSGITFSNQPQHF; CDR3nt: TGTGCCAGCAGTTCAGGGATCACCTTTAGCAATCAGCCCCAGCATTTT
d_gene: NA; j_gene: TRBJ2-3; abundance: NA; len: 15; v_gene: TRBV11-3; CDR3aa: CASSSRETNADTQYF; CDR3nt: TGTGCCAGCTCCTCCCGGGAAACAAATGCAGATACGCAGTATTTT
d_gene: NA; j_gene: TRBJ2-7; abundance: NA; len: 12; v_gene: TRBV6-2/TRBV6-3; CDR3aa: CASSRDLGEQYF; CDR3nt: TGTGCCAGCAGTCGGGACTTGGGCGAGCAGTACTTC
d_gene: TRBD1; j_gene: TRBJ1-2; abundance: NA; len: 13; v_gene: TRBV27; CDR3aa: CASRGRGQAGYTF; CDR3nt: TGTGCCAGCAGAGGCAGGGGGCAGGCTGGCTACACCTTC
d_gene: TRBD1; j_gene: TRBJ1-6; abundance: NA; len: 15; v_gene: TRBV7-2; CDR3aa: CASSAGQGMNSPLHF; CDR3nt: TGTGCCAGCAGCGCGGGACAGGGGATGAATTCACCCCTCCACTTT
d_gene: TRBD1; j_gene: TRBJ2-6; abundance: few; len: 17; v_gene: TRBV9; CDR3aa: CASSVAGQGAGANVLTF; CDR3nt: TGTGCCAGCAGCGTAGCAGGACAGGGGGCTGGGGCCAACGTCCTGACTTTC
d_gene: NA; j_gene: TRBJ2-1; abundance: NA; len: 15; v_gene: TRBV7-2; CDR3aa: CASSPGQGPSNEQFF; CDR3nt: TGTGCCAGCAGCCCGGGACAAGGGCCCTCCAATGAGCAGTTCTTC
d_gene: TRBD1; j_gene: TRBJ2-1; abundance: NA; len: 14; v_gene: TRBV11-3; CDR3aa: CASSLGQLGGEQFF; CDR3nt: TGTGCCAGCAGTCTGGGACAGCTAGGAGGTGAGCAGTTCTTC
d_gene: NA; j_gene: TRBJ1-4; abundance: NA; len: 15; v_gene: TRBV7-9; CDR3aa: CASSSTLRDYKKLFF; CDR3nt: TGTGCCAGCAGTTCCACCCTCCGGGACTACAAGAAACTGTTTTTT
d_gene: TRBD2; j_gene: TRBJ2-1; abundance: NA; len: 18; v_gene: TRBV9; CDR3aa: CASSVAGKAGGAYNEQFF; CDR3nt: TGTGCCAGCAGCGTAGCCGGAAAGGCGGGGGGAGCCTACAATGAGCAGTTCTTC
d_gene: TRBD1; j_gene: TRBJ1-2; abundance: NA; len: 14; v_gene: TRBV27; CDR3aa: CASSLYKGASGYTF; CDR3nt: TGTGCCAGCAGTTTATATAAGGGGGCGAGTGGCTACACCTTC
d_gene: NA; j_gene: TRBJ2-1; abundance: NA; len: 16; v_gene: TRBV6-6; CDR3aa: CASSYLDPSSYNEQFF; CDR3nt: TGTGCCAGCAGTTACTTGGACCCGAGCTCCTACAATGAGCAGTTCTTC
d_gene: NA; j_gene: TRBJ1-2; abundance: few; len: 18; v_gene: TRBV21-1; CDR3aa: CASSKARAGGLINYGYTF; CDR3nt: TGTGCCAGCAGCAAAGCGAGGGCAGGGGGCCTGATTAACTATGGCTACACCTTC
d_gene: TRBD1; j_gene: TRBJ2-3; abundance: few; len: 16; v_gene: TRBV7-3; CDR3aa: CASSLTTAGGADTQYF; CDR3nt: TGTGCCAGCAGCTTAACTACGGCAGGGGGTGCAGATACGCAGTATTTT
d_gene: NA; j_gene: TRBJ2-5; abundance: NA; len: 16; v_gene: TRBV7-9; CDR3aa: CASTRWGEGSGETQYF; CDR3nt: TGTGCCAGCACCCGCTGGGGTGAGGGTTCGGGAGAGACCCAGTACTTC
d_gene: NA; j_gene: TRBJ2-3; abundance: few; len: 12; v_gene: TRBV15; CDR3aa: CATSRVTDTQYF; CDR3nt: TGTGCCACCAGCAGAGTAACAGATACGCAGTATTTT
d_gene: NA; j_gene: TRBJ1-5; abundance: NA; len: 14; v_gene: TRBV6-2/TRBV6-3; CDR3aa: CASSYGGENQPQHF; CDR3nt: TGTGCCAGCAGTTATGGAGGGGAAAATCAGCCCCAGCATTTT
d_gene: TRBD1; j_gene: TRBJ2-5; abundance: NA; len: 13; v_gene: TRBV27; CDR3aa: CASSYDRDETQYF; CDR3nt: TGTGCCAGCAGTTATGACAGGGATGAGACCCAGTACTTC
d_gene: TRBD1; j_gene: TRBJ2-1; abundance: few; len: 13; v_gene: TRBV7-3; CDR3aa: CASSTRQGGEQFF; CDR3nt: TGTGCCAGCAGTACCCGACAGGGGGGTGAGCAGTTCTTC
d_gene: NA; j_gene: TRBJ2-1; abundance: NA; len: 11; v_gene: TRBV20-1; CDR3aa: CSAGTQNEQFF; CDR3nt: TGCAGTGCTGGGACTCAGAATGAGCAGTTCTTC
d_gene: NA; j_gene: TRBJ2-7; abundance: few; len: 15; v_gene: TRBV7-2; CDR3aa: CASSLDGFTPYEQYF; CDR3nt: TGTGCCAGCAGCTTAGACGGTTTTACACCCTACGAGCAGTACTTC
d_gene: TRBD2; j_gene: TRBJ2-5; abundance: once; len: 15; v_gene: TRBV6-2/TRBV6-3; CDR3aa: CASRARGEAGETQYF; CDR3nt: TGTGCCAGCAGGGCCCGGGGGGAAGCGGGAGAGACCCAGTACTTC
d_gene: TRBD2; j_gene: TRBJ2-3; abundance: few; len: 16; v_gene: TRBV6-2/TRBV6-3; CDR3aa: CASSPGLAGQVGTQYF; CDR3nt: TGTGCCAGCAGTCCCGGACTAGCGGGGCAGGTCGGTACGCAGTATTTT
d_gene: NA; j_gene: TRBJ1-6; abundance: NA; len: 18; v_gene: TRBV12-3/TRBV12-4; CDR3aa: CASTSNKLSGTAYTPLHF; CDR3nt: TGTGCCAGCACCAGCAACAAATTATCCGGGACGGCTTATACACCCCTCCACTTT
d_gene: TRBD1; j_gene: TRBJ2-5; abundance: NA; len: 14; v_gene: TRBV7-2; CDR3aa: CASSPRTGGEEQYF; CDR3nt: TGTGCCAGCAGCCCTCGGACAGGGGGCGAAGAGCAGTACTTC
d_gene: NA; j_gene: TRBJ2-5; abundance: NA; len: 14; v_gene: TRBV3-1; CDR3aa: CASSQEGSLGTQYF; CDR3nt: TGTGCCAGCAGCCAAGAGGGGAGCCTAGGGACCCAGTACTTC
d_gene: NA; j_gene: TRBJ2-2; abundance: NA; len: 13; v_gene: TRBV6-5; CDR3aa: CASGQTNTGELFF; CDR3nt: TGTGCCAGTGGACAGACGAACACCGGGGAGCTGTTTTTT
d_gene: NA; j_gene: TRBJ2-7; abundance: NA; len: 13; v_gene: TRBV14; CDR3aa: CASSQSSYNEQYF; CDR3nt: TGTGCCAGCAGCCAAAGCTCCTACAATGAGCAGTACTTC
d_gene: TRBD1; j_gene: TRBJ2-5; abundance: NA; len: 15; v_gene: TRBV6-2/TRBV6-3; CDR3aa: CASSPGQGLRETQYF; CDR3nt: TGTGCCAGCAGTCCGGGACAGGGGTTACGAGAGACCCAGTACTTC
d_gene: NA; j_gene: TRBJ1-2; abundance: NA; len: 15; v_gene: TRBV9; CDR3aa: CASSVNSRNPYGYTF; CDR3nt: TGTGCCAGCAGCGTTAATAGTAGGAATCCCTATGGCTACACCTTC
d_gene: TRBD2; j_gene: TRBJ2-2; abundance: NA; len: 16; v_gene: TRBV7-2; CDR3aa: CASSLVLSGVTGELFF; CDR3nt: TGTGCCAGCAGCTTAGTCCTTAGCGGGGTCACCGGGGAGCTGTTTTTT
d_gene: NA; j_gene: TRBJ1-2; abundance: NA; len: 14; v_gene: TRBV6-5; CDR3aa: CASSYRGVGYGYTF; CDR3nt: TGTGCCAGCAGTTACAGAGGGGTTGGCTATGGCTACACCTTC
d_gene: TRBD2; j_gene: TRBJ2-3; abundance: few; len: 15; v_gene: TRBV12-3/TRBV12-4; CDR3aa: CASSGERGTADTQYF; CDR3nt: TGTGCCAGCAGCGGGGAGCGGGGGACCGCAGATACGCAGTATTTT
d_gene: NA; j_gene: TRBJ1-5; abundance: NA; len: 12; v_gene: TRBV2; CDR3aa: CASSDLGEPQHF; CDR3nt: TGTGCCAGCAGTGATTTGGGTGAACCCCAGCATTTT
d_gene: TRBD2; j_gene: TRBJ2-3; abundance: NA; len: 16; v_gene: TRBV28; CDR3aa: CASSPSGLGGTDTQYF; CDR3nt: TGTGCCAGCAGTCCGTCCGGGCTGGGAGGGACAGATACGCAGTATTTT
d_gene: NA; j_gene: TRBJ1-4; abundance: NA; len: 15; v_gene: TRBV5-5; CDR3aa: CASSLNTATNEKLFF; CDR3nt: TGTGCCAGCAGCCTAAACACCGCAACTAATGAAAAACTGTTTTTT
d_gene: TRBD2; j_gene: TRBJ2-7; abundance: NA; len: 14; v_gene: TRBV6-5; CDR3aa: CASSYGLAAYEQYF; CDR3nt: TGTGCCAGCAGTTACGGACTAGCGGCCTACGAGCAGTACTTC
d_gene: NA; j_gene: TRBJ1-2; abundance: NA; len: 17; v_gene: TRBV5-1; CDR3aa: CASSSWDKAGSSYGYTF; CDR3nt: TGCGCCAGCAGCTCCTGGGACAAGGCCGGTTCGAGCTATGGCTACACCTTC
d_gene: TRBD1; j_gene: TRBJ2-3; abundance: NA; len: 16; v_gene: TRBV7-9; CDR3aa: CASSSRQGGITDTQYF; CDR3nt: TGTGCCAGCAGCTCACGACAGGGCGGTATAACAGATACGCAGTATTTT
d_gene: NA; j_gene: TRBJ2-5; abundance: NA; len: 13; v_gene: TRBV11-2; CDR3aa: CASGKGAVGTQYF; CDR3nt: TGTGCCAGCGGGAAAGGGGCGGTGGGGACCCAGTACTTC
d_gene: TRBD1; j_gene: TRBJ2-1; abundance: NA; len: 15; v_gene: TRBV7-3; CDR3aa: CASSLSGGVVNEQFF; CDR3nt: TGTGCCAGCAGCTTATCAGGGGGTGTGGTAAATGAGCAGTTCTTC
d_gene: NA; j_gene: TRBJ2-7; abundance: few; len: 13; v_gene: TRBV20-1; CDR3aa: CSAPRTFLYEQYF; CDR3nt: TGCAGTGCCCCCCGGACCTTTTTATACGAGCAGTACTTC
d_gene: NA; j_gene: TRBJ2-1; abundance: NA; len: 17; v_gene: TRBV25-1; CDR3aa: CASSVSGTTGSYNEQFF; CDR3nt: TGTGCCAGCAGTGTCTCGGGAACCACGGGATCCTACAATGAGCAGTTCTTC
d_gene: NA; j_gene: TRBJ2-7; abundance: NA; len: 12; v_gene: TRBV6-2/TRBV6-3; CDR3aa: CASSSGGDEQYF; CDR3nt: TGTGCCAGCAGTTCGGGGGGCGACGAGCAGTACTTC
d_gene: NA; j_gene: TRBJ2-1; abundance: NA; len: 14; v_gene: TRBV15; CDR3aa: CATSRESQANEQFF; CDR3nt: TGTGCCACCAGCAGAGAGAGTCAGGCCAATGAGCAGTTCTTC
d_gene: TRBD1; j_gene: TRBJ2-7; abundance: NA; len: 14; v_gene: TRBV6-2/TRBV6-3; CDR3aa: CASSTGTGRNEQYF; CDR3nt: TGTGCCAGCAGTACGGGGACAGGGAGGAACGAGCAGTACTTC
d_gene: NA; j_gene: TRBJ2-7; abundance: NA; len: 16; v_gene: TRBV20-1; CDR3aa: CSARTGLGLQSYEQYF; CDR3nt: TGCAGTGCTAGAACAGGCCTTGGACTTCAATCCTACGAGCAGTACTTC
d_gene: NA; j_gene: TRBJ1-4; abundance: few; len: 14; v_gene: TRBV2; CDR3aa: CASSGTGRGTELFF; CDR3nt: TGTGCCAGCAGTGGCACGGGACGGGGAACGGAACTGTTTTTT
d_gene: NA; j_gene: TRBJ2-3; abundance: NA; len: 15; v_gene: TRBV6-5; CDR3aa: CASSYLGRETDTQYF; CDR3nt: TGTGCCAGCAGTTATTTGGGCCGGGAAACAGATACGCAGTATTTT
d_gene: TRBD2; j_gene: TRBJ2-3; abundance: NA; len: 14; v_gene: TRBV29-1; CDR3aa: CSALLAGSTDTQYF; CDR3nt: TGCAGCGCCTTACTAGCGGGGAGCACAGATACGCAGTATTTT
d_gene: NA; j_gene: TRBJ2-1; abundance: NA; len: 11; v_gene: TRBV7-2; CDR3aa: CASRYRDEQFF; CDR3nt: TGTGCCAGCAGATATCGCGATGAGCAGTTCTTC
d_gene: NA; j_gene: TRBJ1-2; abundance: few; len: 16; v_gene: TRBV4-3; CDR3aa: CASSPHYARANYGYTF; CDR3nt: TGCGCCAGCAGCCCCCACTACGCACGAGCTAACTATGGCTACACCTTC
d_gene: TRBD1; j_gene: TRBJ1-2; abundance: NA; len: 14; v_gene: TRBV7-9; CDR3aa: CASSLGGQGVGYTF; CDR3nt: TGTGCCAGCAGCTTAGGAGGTCAGGGGGTTGGCTACACCTTC
d_gene: NA; j_gene: TRBJ2-5; abundance: few; len: 13; v_gene: TRBV6-6; CDR3aa: CASSSRQQETQYF; CDR3nt: TGTGCCAGCAGTTCCCGGCAACAAGAGACCCAGTACTTC
d_gene: TRBD1; j_gene: TRBJ2-1; abundance: NA; len: 15; v_gene: TRBV7-9; CDR3aa: CASSLSRGPHNEQFF; CDR3nt: TGTGCCAGCAGCTTAAGTAGGGGGCCCCACAATGAGCAGTTCTTC
d_gene: NA; j_gene: TRBJ2-1; abundance: NA; len: 12; v_gene: TRBV27; CDR3aa: CASSARMDEQFF; CDR3nt: TGTGCCAGCAGTGCCCGGATGGATGAGCAGTTCTTC